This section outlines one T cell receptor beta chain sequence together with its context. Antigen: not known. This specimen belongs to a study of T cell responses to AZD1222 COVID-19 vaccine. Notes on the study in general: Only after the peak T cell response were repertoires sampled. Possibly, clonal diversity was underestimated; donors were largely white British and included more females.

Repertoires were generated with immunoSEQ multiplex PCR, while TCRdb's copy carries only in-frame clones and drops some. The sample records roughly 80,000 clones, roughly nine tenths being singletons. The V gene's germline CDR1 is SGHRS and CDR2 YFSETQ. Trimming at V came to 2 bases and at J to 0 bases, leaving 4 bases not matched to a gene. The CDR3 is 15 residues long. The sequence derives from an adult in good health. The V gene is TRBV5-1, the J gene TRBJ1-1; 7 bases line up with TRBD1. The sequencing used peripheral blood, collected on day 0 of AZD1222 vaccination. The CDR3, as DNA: TGCGCCAGCAGCTTCGGGACAGAGATGAACACTGAAGCTTTCTTT. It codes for CASSFGTEMNTEAFF.